The 23 T cell receptor beta chains presented below share a single source sample, sequenced in a study of shared clonotypes between healthy human individuals. The naive CD8 population came from CD45RO-negative cells selected for CCR7, without terminally differentiated effector memory CD45RA+ cells. The table came from immunoSEQ multiplex PCR; TCRdb's copy has only in-frame clones and leaves some out. Among approximately 2,200,000 clones, around 93% were seen once, and the ten largest hold roughly 1.8%. The sequencing sample was made of naive CD8+ T cells from PBMCs. The receptors shown here come from a man aged 18 to 35 in good health. Some clones in this sample may be carry-over from other donors' samples.

The chain recombines TRBV27 with TRBJ2-1; TRBD2 agrees at 10 bases. Germline trimming cut 8 bases from V and 3 bases from J; bases unmatched to any gene: 7. The CDR3 contains 15 residues. Germline V gene lookup returns CDR1 MNHEY and CDR2 SMNVEV (reference sequence). The CDR3 bases are TGTGCCAGCGGACCCTTAGCGGGAGGCTACAATGAGCAGTTCTTC. Protein product: CASGPLAGGYNEQFF.

The V call is TRBV28, the J call TRBJ1-1, with 11 bases fitting TRBD1. The CDR3 totals 14 residues. The germline CDR1 and CDR2 sequences are MDHEN and SYDVKM. The V and J ends lost 7 bases and 6 bases, in that order; junction bases with no gene match: 7. The CDR3 spells CASKTGTGGPEAFF. The CDR3 bases are TGTGCCAGCAAAACCGGGACAGGGGGGCCTGAAGCTTTCTTT.

The rearrangement joins TRBV5-5 to TRBJ1-1; maybe TRBD1 (5 bases). The CDR3 is 16 amino acids. CDR1 and CDR2 (germline): SGHKS, YYEKEE (reference sequence). V dropped 0 bases and J dropped 4 bases, with 16 bases sitting between them. The CDR3 DNA reads TGTGCCAGCAGCTTGGAGGGGTTAAGAAGGTCCACTGAAGCTTTCTTT. Translation gives CASSLEGLRRSTEAFF.

This chain joins TRBV6-1 and TRBJ1-5, with D perhaps matching TRBD1 (6 bases). The germline gives CDR1 MNHNS, CDR2 SASEGT. V lost 2 bases and J 8 bases, leaving 13 bases between the germline ends. The CDR3 is made up of 14 amino acids. DNA for the CDR3: TGTGCCAGCAGTGAAAGGGGGGACGGGAAGCCCCAGCATTTT. It translates to CASSERGDGKPQHF.

The genes are TRBV28 and TRBJ2-1; D possibly corresponds to TRBD2 (7 bases). This CDR3 contains 19 residues. CDR1 is MDHEN and CDR2 is SYDVKM in the germline V gene. V lost 3 bases to trimming and J lost 9 bases, with 30 bases between them. CDR3 in amino acids: CASSLAPGVRGGHPPEQFF. The DNA of the CDR3 is TGTGCCAGCAGTTTGGCCCCTGGGGTGAGGGGGGGCCATCCCCCTGAGCAGTTCTTC.

The rearrangement uses TRBV5-1 and TRBJ2-1; 8 bases map to TRBD2. The CDR3 is made up of 16 amino acids. V gave up 0 bases and J gave up 3 bases; unmatched junction bases: 5. Germline CDR1 is SGHRS and CDR2 is YFSETQ. CDR3: CASSLEAGGHYNEQFF. CDR3 nucleotide sequence: TGCGCCAGCAGCTTGGAGGCGGGAGGACACTACAATGAGCAGTTCTTC.

J is TRBJ2-5 and V is TRBV2; the match to TRBD2 covers 15 bases. The ends lost 7 bases at V and 5 bases at J; junction bases unmatched: 5. The CDR3 runs 15 residues. Germline V gives CDR1 SNHLY, CDR2 FYNNEI. The CDR3 sequence is CASKGLAGGMETQYF. DNA for the CDR3: TGTGCCAGCAAGGGACTAGCGGGAGGTATGGAGACCCAGTACTTC.

DNA of the CDR3: TGTGCCAGCAGCCAAGAAGGCCGGTATTTCAATGAGCAGTTCTTC. It is translated as CASSQEGRYFNEQFF. V is TRBV14 and J is TRBJ2-1; no firm D call. From germline, CDR1 is SGHDN and CDR2 FVKESK. V lost 0 bases and J lost 6, with 12 bases in between. The CDR3 loop spans 15 amino acids.

The rearrangement links TRBV5-6 to TRBJ2-7, with D perhaps TRBD1 (5 bases). CDR1 is SGHDT and CDR2 is YYEEEE in the germline V gene. Trimming took off 2 bases at V and 6 bases at J, with 9 bases between the two ends. This CDR3 is built from 12 residues. DNA of the CDR3: TGTGCCAGCAGCTTTAGTAGGGGCGAGCAGTACTTC. Translated: CASSFSRGEQYF.

This clone came up once. The V and J genes are TRBV11-2 and TRBJ2-7, with TRBD2 as a possible D gene (5 bases). V shed 5 bases and J shed 0 bases, with 17 bases lying between them. The germline gives CDR1 SGHAT, CDR2 FQNNGV. CDR3 length equals 16 residues. In nucleotides, the CDR3 is TGTGCCAGCAGCCCGCGGGCTGACGTCGGCTCCTACGAGCAGTACTTC. It is translated as CASSPRADVGSYEQYF.

The V and J genes are TRBV28 and TRBJ2-7; 9 nucleotides match TRBD2. Per germline, CDR1 MDHEN and CDR2 SYDVKM. The CDR3 loop spans 18 amino acids. V lost 3 bases, J lost 6 bases, and 18 bases stayed unmatched. The CDR3 coding sequence is TGTGCCAGCAGTTTTCTTTCAGGGTATAGCGGGAGCCTCCTCGAGCAGTACTTC. Translated, it gives CASSFLSGYSGSLLEQYF.

The chain recombines TRBV5-8 with TRBJ2-7; D call uncertain. V lost 2 bases and J 6 bases, leaving 3 bases between the germline ends. This CDR3 contains 10 residues. From germline, CDR1 is SGHTS and CDR2 YDEGEE. The CDR3 here is CASSFPEQYF. The CDR3 nucleotides read TGTGCCAGCAGCTTTCCCGAGCAGTACTTC.

The CDR3 DNA sequence: TGTGCCAGCAGCTTACCCCAAGCGGACACAGATACGCAGTATTTT. It encodes CASSLPQADTDTQYF. This chain joins TRBV13 and TRBJ2-3, with D possibly TRBD2 on 5 matching bases. The CDR3 runs to 15 residues. V gave up 2 bases and J gave up 2 bases, with 11 bases separating them. The germline V gene encodes CDR1 PRHDT and CDR2 FYEKMQ (reference sequence).

The chain has TRBV5-1 and TRBJ2-7; D gene uncertain. Per the germline V gene, CDR1 is SGHRS and CDR2 is YFSETQ. This CDR3 spans 17 amino acids. V lost 7 bases and J lost 0, with 23 bases in between. This CDR3 reads CASGEDGMQESSYEQYF. The CDR3 DNA follows: TGCGCCAGCGGGGAAGATGGGATGCAGGAAAGCTCCTACGAGCAGTACTTC.

This clone was picked up a small number of times. This rearrangement joins TRBV14 to TRBJ2-1; possibly TRBD1 for D (6 bases). V was trimmed by 1 base and J by 8 bases, leaving 18 bases between them. This CDR3 is built from 16 residues. CDR1 is SGHDN and CDR2 is FVKESK in the germline V gene. For the CDR3, the DNA is TGTGCCAGCAGCCAAGCTCTAACAGGGATTGTCGATGAGCAGTTCTTC. Translation gives CASSQALTGIVDEQFF.

This sequence joins TRBV6-4 and TRBJ2-3; possibly TRBD1 for D (6 bases). This CDR3 contains 14 residues. The V end lost 7 bases, the J end lost 2 bases, and 13 bases lay between the germline ends. Germline V gene data show CDR1 as MRHNA and CDR2 as SNTAGT. For the CDR3, the DNA is TGTGCCAGCAATCCCAGGGGCAACACAGATACGCAGTATTTT. Encoded protein: CASNPRGNTDTQYF.

This sequence joins TRBV29-1 and TRBJ1-2; the D is unclear. The CDR3 contains 13 residues. Per germline, CDR1 SQVTM and CDR2 ANQGSEA. Deletions cut 4 bases from V and 5 bases from J, with 14 bases between. Written as DNA, the CDR3 is TGCAGCGTTGGACTTTCGAACGCGTATGGCTACACCTTC. Protein sequence: CSVGLSNAYGYTF.

The genes are TRBV7-9 and TRBJ1-1, with TRBD1 as a possible D gene (5 bases). Germline V CDR1 and CDR2: SEHNR, FQNEAQ (reference sequence). With 1 base removed from V and 1 base from J, the gap between germline ends came to 10 bases. The CDR3 extends over 15 amino acids. CDR3 DNA sequence: TGTGCCAGCAGCTTAGGTAGGACACCGAACACTGAAGCTTTCTTT. Protein product: CASSLGRTPNTEAFF.

The chain is built from TRBV15 and TRBJ2-7, with D perhaps TRBD2 (5 bases). Looked up from germline, CDR1 is LNHNV and CDR2 is YYDKDF (reference sequence). This CDR3 contains 14 residues. Trimming shortened V by 4 bases and J by 5 bases, and 15 bases separated the two germline ends. This chain's CDR3 is CATSIRFGGDEQYF. DNA for the CDR3: TGTGCCACCAGCATTCGATTCGGAGGAGACGAGCAGTACTTC. The variable domain in full, completed from reference TRBV15 and TRBJ2-7, reads DAMVIQNPRYQVTQFGKPVTLSCSQTLNHNVMYWYQQKSSQAPKLLFHYYDKDFNNEADTPDNFQSRRPNTSFCFLDIRSPGLGDTAMYLCATSIRFGGDEQYFGPGTRLTVT.

This chain joins TRBV11-2 and TRBJ1-3, with D perhaps matching TRBD1 (5 bases). Trimming stripped 4 bases from V and 2 bases from J, with 9 bases between. CDR1 and CDR2 (germline): SGHAT, FQNNGV. The length of the CDR3 is 14 residues. The CDR3 DNA follows: TGTGCCAGCAGCTGGGGGGTAACTGGAAACACCATATATTTT. Translating gives CASSWGVTGNTIYF.

CDR3 residues: CASSLSTSGTGYYGYTF. In nucleotides, the CDR3 is TGTGCCAGCAGTTTATCGACCAGTGGGACAGGGTACTATGGCTACACCTTC. The chain has TRBV27 and TRBJ1-2, with TRBD1 matching over 9 bases. Per germline, CDR1 MNHEY and CDR2 SMNVEV (reference sequence). The CDR3 contains 17 residues. V was clipped by 0 bases and J by 3 bases; unmatched bases: 8.

The gene calls are TRBV28 and TRBJ2-7; maybe TRBD1 (6 bases). Trimming shortened V by 5 bases and J by 0 bases, and 17 bases separated the two germline ends. Germline CDR1 MDHEN, CDR2 SYDVKM. There are 16 residues in the CDR3. CDR3 DNA: TGTGCCAGCAGTCGAAGGACAGTCTCTAGCTCCTACGAGCAGTACTTC. As protein: CASSRRTVSSSYEQYF.

The CDR3 is CASSLRSQSTDTQYF. In DNA, the CDR3 is TGTGCCAGCAGCTTAAGGTCCCAGAGCACAGATACGCAGTATTTT. J is TRBJ2-3 and V is TRBV11-3; D uncertain. The germline V and J ends were trimmed by 2 bases and 0 bases, with 9 bases remaining between them. Looked up from germline, CDR1 is SGHNT and CDR2 is YENEEA. The CDR3 extends over 15 amino acids.